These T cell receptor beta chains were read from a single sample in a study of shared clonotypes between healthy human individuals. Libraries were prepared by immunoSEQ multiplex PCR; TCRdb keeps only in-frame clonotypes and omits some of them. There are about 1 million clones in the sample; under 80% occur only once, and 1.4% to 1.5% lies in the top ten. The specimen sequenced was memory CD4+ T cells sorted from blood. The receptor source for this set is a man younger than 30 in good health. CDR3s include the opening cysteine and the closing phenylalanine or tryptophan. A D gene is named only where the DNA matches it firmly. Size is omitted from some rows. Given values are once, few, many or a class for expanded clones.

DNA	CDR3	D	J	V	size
TGTGCCAGCAGTTCCCCGGGGGATTATTCACCCCTCCACTTT	CASSSPGDYSPLHF	.	TRBJ1-6	TRBV6-5	few
TGTGCCTGGAAGGGCGGAGGTACTAATGAAAAACTGTTTTTT	CAWKGGGTNEKLFF	.	TRBJ1-4	TRBV30	.
TGTGCCAGTAGTATTGTGGAGAGGGGGGATGAAAAACTGTTTTTT	CASSIVERGDEKLFF	.	TRBJ1-4	TRBV19	.
TGTGCCAGCACCCAGCTGCCCCAATCACCCCTCCACTTT	CASTQLPQSPLHF	.	TRBJ1-6	TRBV7-8	few
TGTGCCACCAGCAGAGAGACAGGGGGCTGGAGTACCGGGGAGCTGTTTTTT	CATSRETGGWSTGELFF	TRBD1	TRBJ2-2	TRBV15	few
TGCGCCAGCAGCTTGGGGGACAGGGGTGGAAACACCATATATTTT	CASSLGDRGGNTIYF	TRBD1	TRBJ1-3	TRBV5-1	.
TGTGCCAGCAGTGATGGGTCCTACGAGCAGTACTTC	CASSDGSYEQYF	.	TRBJ2-7	TRBV2	.
TGCAGCGCTGGGGCGGGAGATCCTGCGCAGTACTTC	CSAGAGDPAQYF	TRBD2	TRBJ2-7	TRBV29-1	.
TGTGCCAGCAGCGTAGATTCGCCCGGGGGTTACAATCAGCCCCAGCATTTT	CASSVDSPGGYNQPQHF	.	TRBJ1-5	TRBV9	.
TGTGCCTGGAGCCCCATCGGGACTACAACAGATACGCAGTATTTT	CAWSPIGTTTDTQYF	TRBD2	TRBJ2-3	TRBV30	.
TGTGCCAGCAGCTCGCGACGGGGACCCAGCACAGATACGCAGTATTTT	CASSSRRGPSTDTQYF	.	TRBJ2-3	TRBV11-1	.
TGCAGCGTTGAGACGCTTAACGAGCAGTACTTC	CSVETLNEQYF	.	TRBJ2-7	TRBV29-1	.
TGTGCCACCAGGAAGGGGGGCGAAAAACTGTTTTTT	CATRKGGEKLFF	.	TRBJ1-4	TRBV15	.
TGTGCCAGCAGTTACTCCCCAGGTCCCCAGCCCCAGCATTTT	CASSYSPGPQPQHF	.	TRBJ1-5	TRBV6-6	once
TGTGCCAGCAGTTCCGACTTTGGGGGATACGAGCAGTACTTC	CASSSDFGGYEQYF	.	TRBJ2-7	TRBV5-6	once
TGTGCCTGGACCTCGCAGCGGGGGAGGGCGGAGACCCAGTACTTC	CAWTSQRGRAETQYF	TRBD2	TRBJ2-5	TRBV30	.
TGTGCCTGGAGTGTACAGAGCAGGGGTGCCGGGGAGCTGTTTTTT	CAWSVQSRGAGELFF	.	TRBJ2-2	TRBV30	many
TGTGCCAGCAGCTTGGGGGCTGGACAGGGGGCCGGGACTGAAGCTTTCTTT	CASSLGAGQGAGTEAFF	TRBD1	TRBJ1-1	TRBV7-9	.
TGTGCCAGCAGCCCACGGACTAGCGGGGGTCCGACCTACAATGAGCAGTTCTTC	CASSPRTSGGPTYNEQFF	TRBD2	TRBJ2-1	TRBV11-3	.
TGTGCCAGCACCCGACAGGCAATGAACACCGGGGAGCTGTTTTTT	CASTRQAMNTGELFF	.	TRBJ2-2	TRBV7-2	.
TGTGCCATCAGTGAGGTCGACAGGGGTAGAGGCTACACCTTC	CAISEVDRGRGYTF	TRBD1	TRBJ1-2	TRBV10-3	few
TGTGCCAGCAGCTTAGGGACAGTGAGTCACAATGAGCAGTTCTTC	CASSLGTVSHNEQFF	.	TRBJ2-1	TRBV7-8	.
TGTGCCAGCAGGGGGCGGGGCGCCTATAATTCACCCCTCCACTTT	CASRGRGAYNSPLHF	.	TRBJ1-6	TRBV27	.
TGCGCCAGCAGCCGGCTAGCGGGGTTCGGCGCAGATACGCAGTATTTT	CASSRLAGFGADTQYF	TRBD2	TRBJ2-3	TRBV5-1	.
TGTGCCACCAGCAGGCAGGGTATTACTGAAGCTTTCTTT	CATSRQGITEAFF	.	TRBJ1-1	TRBV15	few
TGCGCCAGCAGTGAGTCTCCAGAAAACATTCAGTACTTC	CASSESPENIQYF	.	TRBJ2-4	TRBV10-1	.
TGCGCCAGCAGTGAGTCTAGGTCCGGGACAGATACGCAGTATTTT	CASSESRSGTDTQYF	.	TRBJ2-3	TRBV10-2	.
TGTGCCAGCAGCTCCTCTTTGGGGCAGGGGAACACCGGGGAGCTGTTTTTT	CASSSSLGQGNTGELFF	.	TRBJ2-2	TRBV11-1	few
TGTGCCAGCAGCCAGCGGGAGGACGGCCTACGGGAGCAGTTCTTC	CASSQREDGLREQFF	TRBD2	TRBJ2-1	TRBV6-6	.
TGCGCCAGCAGCCTGACGACAGGCAACACTGAAGCTTTCTTT	CASSLTTGNTEAFF	.	TRBJ1-1	TRBV5-1	.
TGTGCCAGCAGTTACGGGACAGGGGTAACTCTCTACACCTTC	CASSYGTGVTLYTF	TRBD1	TRBJ1-2	TRBV6-5	once
TGTGCCAGCAGCTCAGAGATGGCCACGCAAGAGACCCAGTACTTC	CASSSEMATQETQYF	.	TRBJ2-5	TRBV5-4	.
TGTGCCAGCAGCTTAGGAGGAGAGGGCTATGGCTACACCTTC	CASSLGGEGYGYTF	.	TRBJ1-2	TRBV7-2	.
TGTGCCAGCAACCCGGGACAGGGATTCAACGAGCAGTACTTC	CASNPGQGFNEQYF	TRBD1	TRBJ2-7	TRBV6-1	.
TGTGCCAGCAGCTTTCAGGTTAACACCGGGGAGCTGTTTTTT	CASSFQVNTGELFF	.	TRBJ2-2	TRBV7-2	.
TGTGCCTGGAGTGTAGGCTTGCGGGGTGGCTACACCTTC	CAWSVGLRGGYTF	.	TRBJ1-2	TRBV30	.
TGTGCCATCAGTGAGCGATTGGAAGAGACCCAGTACTTC	CAISERLEETQYF	.	TRBJ2-5	TRBV10-3	.
TGCGCCAGCAGCTTATACCTAGGCGGGTCCTACAATGAGCAGTTCTTC	CASSLYLGGSYNEQFF	.	TRBJ2-1	TRBV5-1	once
TGTGCCAGCAGTTACTCTAACAGGGGGCAATCTGGCTACACCTTC	CASSYSNRGQSGYTF	TRBD1	TRBJ1-2	TRBV6-5	.
TGCGCCAGCAGCTTGGAGGGAACCTCTGGGGCCAACGTCCTGACTTTC	CASSLEGTSGANVLTF	.	TRBJ2-6	TRBV5-1	.
TGTGCCAGCAGTCACAATCGCGGCTTTGGGGTCTACAATGAGCAGTTCTTC	CASSHNRGFGVYNEQFF	.	TRBJ2-1	TRBV28	many
TGTGCCTGGAGTGTAGGCGGGAAGGTCTACGAGCAGTACTTC	CAWSVGGKVYEQYF	.	TRBJ2-7	TRBV30	.
TGTGCCAGCAGTGTGGGGCAGGGGGGAAGTGAAAAACTGTTTTTT	CASSVGQGGSEKLFF	TRBD1	TRBJ1-4	TRBV2	.
TGTGCCAGCAGGGTCGCCGCAGGACGCCACTATGAGGGCTACACCTTC	CASRVAAGRHYEGYTF	.	TRBJ1-2	TRBV27	few
TGTGCCTGGAGTGCTTATTCAGGGAGGACGAACACTGAAGCTTTCTTT	CAWSAYSGRTNTEAFF	.	TRBJ1-1	TRBV30	few
TGTGCCAGCAGCCTACAGGCGGGAAGGGCCCACTATGGCTACACCTTC	CASSLQAGRAHYGYTF	.	TRBJ1-2	TRBV7-9	.
TGTGCCCGCCGACGCGGGACCGTCTACAATGAGCAGTTCTTC	CARRRGTVYNEQFF	.	TRBJ2-1	TRBV30	.
TGTGCCAGCAGCGGACTAGCGGGGTACACAGATACGCAGTATTTT	CASSGLAGYTDTQYF	TRBD2	TRBJ2-3	TRBV11-2	many
TGTGCCAGCTCACCAACCGGGGTGAGGCCCGGGGAGCTGTTTTTT	CASSPTGVRPGELFF	.	TRBJ2-2	TRBV18	.
TGCGCCAGCAGCCGGTCTTCAGGGGGGGATCAGCCCCAGCATTTT	CASSRSSGGDQPQHF	TRBD1	TRBJ1-5	TRBV4-1	.